These 10 T cell receptor beta chains came from one sample sequenced in a study of shared clonotypes between healthy human individuals. TCRdb's table, derived via immunoSEQ multiplex PCR, lists solely in-frame clones and lacks some. The table has about 2 million clones, over 85% seen once. The source material was naive CD4+ T cells sorted from blood. The subset was: CD45RA+ positively selected. The receptors here all came from a man younger than 35 in good health.

The chain has TRBV28 and TRBJ2-7, with 9 bases aligning to TRBD1. Germline V lookup: CDR1 MDHEN, CDR2 SYDVKM. J was trimmed by 2 bases and V by 5 bases; bases with no gene match: 7. This CDR3 spans 15 amino acids. CDR3 residues: CASSLRDRVAYEQYF. CDR3 DNA sequence: TGTGCCAGCAGTCTCCGGGACAGGGTGGCCTACGAGCAGTACTTC.

The rearrangement joins TRBV5-6 to TRBJ2-7; D possibly uses TRBD1 or TRBD2 (5 bases each). CDR1 and CDR2 (germline): SGHDT, YYEEEE. This CDR3 region has 13 residues. V was clipped by 2 bases and J by 11 bases, with 17 bases between them. The CDR3 here is CASSFPEGQVKYF. For the CDR3, the DNA is TGTGCCAGCAGCTTCCCTGAGGGGCAAGTGAAGTACTTC.

The V call is TRBV6-6, the J call TRBJ2-7, with 10 bases identical to TRBD2. The CDR3 runs 15 residues. Germline V gene sequence: CDR1 MNHNY, CDR2 SVGAGI (reference sequence). Trimming cost V 5 bases and J 1 base; bases outside gene matches: 5. The CDR3, as DNA: TGTGCCAGCAGTCACACTAGCGGGGCGTCCTACGAGCAGTACTTC. Residues: CASSHTSGASYEQYF.

The chain links TRBV5-1 to TRBJ1-2; 8 positions match TRBD1. Germline V lookup: CDR1 SGHRS, CDR2 YFSETQ. V was clipped by 4 bases and J by 8 bases; unmatched bases: 13. This CDR3 is 15 amino acids long. The CDR3 sequence: CASSRGQGYREGYTF. The CDR3 DNA follows: TGCGCCAGCAGCAGAGGACAGGGATACCGTGAAGGCTACACCTTC.

This chain links TRBV30 with TRBJ2-1; D perhaps matches TRBD1 (7 bases). Trimming removed 4 bases from V and 3 bases from J, with 16 bases in between. CDR1 and CDR2 (germline): GTSNPN, SVGIG (reference sequence). The CDR3 has 15 amino acids. CDR3 sequence reads: CAWTQGGMSYNEQFF. The CDR3, as DNA: TGTGCCTGGACGCAGGGGGGCATGAGCTACAATGAGCAGTTCTTC.

The rearrangement uses TRBV30 and TRBJ1-4; TRBD1 aligns across 11 bases. V trimming: 3 bases; J trimming: 3 bases; junction bases outside the gene matches: 3. The CDR3 has 15 residues. Germline CDR1 is GTSNPN and CDR2 is SVGIG (reference sequence). CDR3 DNA: TGTGCCTGGAGGGGACAGGGGGTATCTAATGAAAAACTGTTTTTT. This translates into CAWRGQGVSNEKLFF.

The chain couples TRBV9 to TRBJ2-3, with 10 bases fitting TRBD2. The CDR3 has 14 amino acids. Germline V lookup: CDR1 SGDLS, CDR2 YYNGEE. J lost 4 bases, V lost 3 bases, and 2 bases had no gene match. CDR3 residues: CASSDLAGADTQYF. DNA for the CDR3: TGTGCCAGCAGCGATCTAGCGGGAGCAGATACGCAGTATTTT. The full variable domain, in which reference TRBV9 and TRBJ2-3 provide the parts outside the CDR3, is DSGVTQTPKHLITATGQRVTLRCSPRSGDLSVYWYQQSLDQGLQFLIQYYNGEERAKGNILERFSAQQFPDLHSELNLSSLELGDSALYFCASSDLAGADTQYFGPGTRLTVL.

This chain uses TRBV7-2 with TRBJ2-3; D call uncertain. Trimming pared 5 bases from V and 0 bases from J, leaving 3 bases between. CDR1 and CDR2 from the germline V gene are SGHTA and FQGNSA. There are 12 residues in the CDR3. The CDR3 bases are TGTGCCAGCAGCCGCAGCACAGATACGCAGTATTTT. Protein sequence: CASSRSTDTQYF.

The rearrangement links TRBV6-5 to TRBJ1-2; no reliable D call. V lost 4 bases, J lost 0 bases, and 6 bases lay in between. The length of the CDR3 is 13 residues. Germline values: CDR1 MNHEY, CDR2 SVGAGI. The CDR3 DNA reads as TGTGCCAGCAGTTTTGGTTCTAACTATGGCTACACCTTC. Translating gives CASSFGSNYGYTF.

This chain uses TRBV5-4 with TRBJ1-6; 10 bases are a match to TRBD1. Trimming at V came to 3 bases and at J to 5 bases, leaving 5 bases not matched to a gene. The CDR3 spans 16 residues. From germline, CDR1 is SGHNT and CDR2 YYREEE (reference sequence). The CDR3 here is CASSWGTGADNSPLHF. The CDR3 DNA is TGTGCCAGCAGCTGGGGGACAGGGGCGGATAATTCACCCCTCCACTTT.